Following are 21 T cell receptor beta chains from one sample sequenced in a study of Graves' ophthalmopathy and Graves' hyperthyroidism. RNA transcripts yielded amplified TCR beta CDR3 regions. HTBI primers were used in a first-round RT-PCR, which preceded a second-round multiplex PCR. TCRdb ran MiXCR on the multiplex PCR reads and lists one entry per CDR3 protein. The data show some 1.1 million distinct CDR3 sequences, approximately 35% seen once. Source material: peripheral blood or thyroid tissue (not recorded which). The origin of the receptors is an adult man with Graves' hyperthyroidism.

Details on this clonotype: A read error may be the cause here, since a much bigger clone is one base away. No conserved phenylalanine or tryptophan ends this CDR3, so it is likely a read error. The chain uses TRBV14 and TRBJ1-1; D is unresolved. Germline loops: CDR1 SGHDN, CDR2 FVKESK. Trimming stripped 0 bases from V and 6 bases from J, with 11 bases between. The CDR3 has 14 amino acids. For the CDR3, the DNA is TGTGCCAGCAGCCAAGACAGGTTGATAGCTGAAGCTTTCCTT. Encoded protein: CASSQDRLIAEAFL.

This clonotype was detected many times. This chain connects TRBV15 to TRBJ2-5; D ambiguous. The germline V gene has CDR1 LNHNV and CDR2 YYDKDF (reference sequence). Trimming left V 3 bases short and J 6 bases short, with 17 bases between. CDR3 length: 15 amino acids. CDR3 residues: CATSSALLIGKTQYF. The CDR3 bases are TGTGCCACCAGCAGTGCGCTCCTTATCGGAAAGACCCAGTACTTC.

The V and J genes are TRBV6-5 and TRBJ2-7; 8 nucleotides match TRBD2. The germline V gene has CDR1 MNHEY and CDR2 SVGAGI. Trimming at V came to 11 bases and at J to 6 bases, leaving 9 bases not matched to a gene. The CDR3 has 12 amino acids. The CDR3 here is CAVGGGSFEQYF. The CDR3 coding sequence is TGTGCCGTCGGCGGGGGGAGTTTCGAGCAGTACTTC.

This clonotype turned up a few times. The chain links TRBV4-1 to TRBJ2-7, with TRBD2 matching 8 bases. The CDR3 is made up of 15 amino acids. Losses at the gene ends were 2 bases for V and 3 bases for J; bases not matched to a gene: 6. Germline CDR1 and CDR2: MGHRA and YSYEKL. For the CDR3, the DNA is TGCGCCAGCAGCCAAACTAGCGGCGGGGACTACGAGCAGTACTTC. Translating it yields CASSQTSGGDYEQYF.

This chain joins TRBV29-1 and TRBJ1-2, with 10 bases aligning to TRBD1. CDR3 size: 14 residues. After removal of 2 bases from V and 4 bases from J, the junction contained 4 bases not matched to a gene. Germline CDR1 is SQVTM and CDR2 is ANQGSEA. The CDR3 DNA follows: TGCAGCGTTGAACGTAGGGACAGGGGCTATGGCTACACCTTC. It encodes CSVERRDRGYGYTF.

This clonotype appeared many times. The rearrangement joins TRBV13 to TRBJ2-5; 7 nucleotides agree with TRBD2. CDR3 length equals 14 residues. The germline gives CDR1 PRHDT, CDR2 FYEKMQ (reference sequence). V shed 5 bases and J 2 bases; nucleotides not matched to a gene: 5. This chain's CDR3 is CASSHTSEQETQYF. CDR3 nucleotides: TGTGCCAGCAGCCACACTAGCGAGCAAGAGACCCAGTACTTC.

On this clonotype: This may be a read error: a much more frequent sequence differs by one nucleotide. This chain connects TRBV6-6 to TRBJ1-1; TRBD1 is a possible D gene (5 bases). The germline CDR1 and CDR2 sequences are MNHNY and SVGAGI (reference sequence). The CDR3 consists of 14 residues. V was cut by 4 bases and J by 4 bases, with 13 bases left in between. CDR3: CASSSRDGSTEAFF. CDR3 DNA sequence: TGTGCCAGCAGTTCCAGGGACGGGAGCACTGAAGCTTTCTTT.

The rearrangement uses TRBV12-3 or TRBV12-4 and TRBJ2-7, with 13 bases fitting TRBD2. This CDR3 region has 18 residues. The junction had 18 bases not matched to a gene; V was cut back by 7 bases and J by 6 bases. The CDR3 nucleotides are TGTGCCAGCATCCGAAGAGGGACTAGCGGGATTCAATCCCCCGAGCAGTACTTC. Protein product: CASIRRGTSGIQSPEQYF.

This clonotype has at least ten counts. J is TRBJ1-2 and V is TRBV29-1; no reliable D call. V was cut by 7 bases and J by 4 bases, with 22 bases left in between. Per germline, CDR1 SQVTM and CDR2 ANQGSEA. CDR3 length: 15 amino acids. Here the CDR3 reads CSAPQDDERGYGYTF. The DNA of the CDR3 is TGCAGCGCGCCCCAGGATGACGAGCGCGGCTATGGCTACACCTTC.

In this sample, this clonotype turned up once. A much larger clone lies a single base off, so this may be a read error. The chain couples TRBV20-1 to TRBJ1-5; perhaps TRBD1 as D (5 bases). Germline CDR1 and CDR2: DFQATT and SNEGSKA (reference sequence). CDR3 length equals 12 residues. The germline V and J ends were trimmed by 8 bases and 7 bases, with 15 bases remaining between them. CDR3 sequence: CSSGRGQQPQHF. The CDR3 bases are TGCAGTTCCGGACGGGGCCAACAGCCCCAGCATTTT.

The J gene is TRBJ2-7, the V gene TRBV7-9, with D possibly being TRBD1 or TRBD2 (5 bases each). Germline CDR1 reads SEHNR; CDR2 reads FQNEAQ (reference sequence). V lost 3 bases and J lost 1, with 16 bases in between. CDR3 size: 16 residues. The DNA of the CDR3 is TGTGCCAGCAGCTTCACGATACGGGACGGATCCTACGAGCAGTACTTC. The encoded protein is CASSFTIRDGSYEQYF.

This clonotype has just a few counts. V gene TRBV11-2 combines with J gene TRBJ2-7, with 10 bases identical to TRBD2. Germline V gene data show CDR1 as SGHAT and CDR2 as FQNNGV. Trimming removed 1 base from V and 3 bases from J; junction bases left unmatched: 3. The length of the CDR3 is 15 residues. CDR3 sequence reads: CASSLVGTSVYEQYF. CDR3 nucleotide sequence: TGTGCCAGCAGCTTAGTCGGGACTAGCGTCTACGAGCAGTACTTC.

This clonotype showed up many times. This chain uses TRBV5-5 with TRBJ1-5, with no clear D. Trimming removed 5 bases from V and 5 bases from J, with 11 bases in between. This CDR3 is 13 amino acids long. The germline gives CDR1 SGHKS, CDR2 YYEKEE (reference sequence). For the CDR3, the DNA is TGTGCCAGCAGTTTCGACGAGGATCAGCCCCAGCATTTT. This encodes CASSFDEDQPQHF.

This clonotype occurred many times. The chain recombines TRBV7-8 with TRBJ1-1; D is unclear. Trimming took 0 bases from V and 3 from J, leaving 8 bases between them. CDR1 and CDR2 from the germline V gene are SGHVS and FQNEAQ. This CDR3 has 14 amino acids. The DNA of the CDR3 is TGTGCCAGCAGCTTAGCCGGGAAACACACTGAAGCTTTCTTT. It codes for CASSLAGKHTEAFF.

With respect to this clonotype: A single base separates this from a much larger clone, so it may be a read error. The chain has TRBV29-1 and TRBJ2-2; 10 nucleotides align to TRBD2. The CDR3 consists of 15 residues. The trim removed 3 bases at V and 1 base at J, leaving 2 bases unmatched. Germline V gives CDR1 SQVTM, CDR2 ANQGSEA. In DNA form, the CDR3 reads TGCAGCGTTGATGGACTAGCGGAGAACACCGGGGAGCTGTTTTTT. Its protein is CSVDGLAENTGELFF.

This clonotype was observed at least ten times. V is TRBV10-3 and J is TRBJ1-5, with D possibly matching TRBD1 (5 bases). This CDR3 has 16 residues. The ends were cut back, 4 bases at V and 0 bases at J, with 13 bases in the middle. Germline loops: CDR1 ENHRY, CDR2 SYGVKD. The CDR3: CAISGGGFNSNQPQHF. In DNA form, the CDR3 reads TGTGCCATCAGTGGGGGGGGATTTAATAGCAATCAGCCCCAGCATTTT.

This clonotype was recorded at least ten times. V usage is TRBV7-8 and J usage is TRBJ2-2, with 7 positions matching TRBD1. This CDR3 is built from 13 residues. CDR1 and CDR2 from the germline V gene are SGHVS and FQNEAQ. Trimming took 8 bases from V and 6 from J; bases not matched to a gene: 6. The CDR3, as DNA: TGTGCCAGCCATAAGAGGGGGCCCGGGGAGCTGTTTTTT. Translation gives CASHKRGPGELFF.

The V call is TRBV7-8, the J call TRBJ2-7; 8 bases map to TRBD2. Looked up from germline, CDR1 is SGHVS and CDR2 is FQNEAQ. There are 14 residues in the CDR3. V was pared by 6 bases and J by 6 bases, with 10 bases of the junction left unmatched. CDR3 loop: CASSRNRRGVEQYF. The CDR3 nucleotides are TGTGCCAGCAGTAGGAACCGGCGGGGGGTCGAGCAGTACTTC.

J is TRBJ1-2 and V is TRBV13; no reliable D call. The CDR3 length is 16 residues. Germline V CDR1 and CDR2: PRHDT, FYEKMQ (reference sequence). Trimming pared 4 bases from V and 0 bases from J, leaving 15 bases between. The CDR3, as DNA: TGTGCCAGCAGCTCCAGAGGAGGGAATACTAACTATGGCTACACCTTC. It translates to CASSSRGGNTNYGYTF.

This clonotype was counted ten times or more. This chain links TRBV20-1 with TRBJ2-5, with D possibly matching TRBD1 (6 bases). Germline assignment: CDR1 DFQATT and CDR2 SNEGSKA (reference sequence). V shed 5 bases and J shed 3 bases, with 13 bases lying between them. This CDR3 has 13 amino acids. CDR3 protein: CSALRQAKETQYF. The CDR3 nucleotides are TGCAGTGCTCTACGACAGGCGAAAGAGACCCAGTACTTC.

This clonotype has ten or more counts. The rearrangement joins TRBV5-8 to TRBJ1-1, with D perhaps matching TRBD1 (6 bases). Germline CDR1 SGHTS, CDR2 YDEGEE. Trimming pared 2 bases from V and 8 bases from J, leaving 16 bases between. The CDR3 length is 14 residues. CDR3 residues: CASSFFGGRVEAFF. CDR3 bases: TGTGCCAGCAGCTTTTTCGGGGGGCGCGTCGAAGCTTTCTTT.